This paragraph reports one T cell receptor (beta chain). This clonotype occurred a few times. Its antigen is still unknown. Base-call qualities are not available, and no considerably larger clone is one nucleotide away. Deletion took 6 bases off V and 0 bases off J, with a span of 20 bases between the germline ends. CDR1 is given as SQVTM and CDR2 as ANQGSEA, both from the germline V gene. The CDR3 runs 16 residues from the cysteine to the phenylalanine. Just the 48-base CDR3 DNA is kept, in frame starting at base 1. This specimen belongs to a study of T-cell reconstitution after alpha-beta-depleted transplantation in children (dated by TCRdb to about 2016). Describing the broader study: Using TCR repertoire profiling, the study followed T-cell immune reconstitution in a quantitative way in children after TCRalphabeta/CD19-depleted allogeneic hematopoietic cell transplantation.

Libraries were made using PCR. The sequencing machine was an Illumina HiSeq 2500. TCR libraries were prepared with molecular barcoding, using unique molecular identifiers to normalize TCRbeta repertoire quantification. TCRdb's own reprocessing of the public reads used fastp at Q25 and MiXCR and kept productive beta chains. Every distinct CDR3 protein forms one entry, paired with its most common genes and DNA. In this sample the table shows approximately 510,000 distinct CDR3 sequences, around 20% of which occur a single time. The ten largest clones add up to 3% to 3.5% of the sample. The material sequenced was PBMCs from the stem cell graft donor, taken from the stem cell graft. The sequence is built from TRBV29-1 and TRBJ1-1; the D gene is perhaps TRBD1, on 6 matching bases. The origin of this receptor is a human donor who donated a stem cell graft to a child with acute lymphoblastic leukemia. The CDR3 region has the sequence CSVANTGWQVNTEAFF. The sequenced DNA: TGCAGCGTCGCCAACACAGGGTGGCAGGTGAACACTGAAGCTTTCTTT.